The following is a T cell receptor (beta chain) sequence with its context. Its specificity is unknown. Trimming took 4 bases from V and 0 from J, leaving 9 bases between them. Germline CDR1 reads SEHNR; CDR2 reads FQNEAQ (reference sequence). The CDR3 consists of 15 residues. The entry originates in a study of chemoradiotherapy in HPV16-positive cancers. Profiled with immunoSEQ multiplex PCR; TCRdb holds only in-frame clones, not every one. The sample lists around 22,000 clones; 80% to 95% were seen once. Study-wide points: Better recurrence-free survival went with HPV-responsive T-cell expansion in HPV16-positive patients. HPV-specific T cells were functionally defined from only two HPV16-positive patients. Candidate HPV-specific clones and E7-related TCR motifs grew in tumor during treatment.

The clonotype originates from a human donor with HPV-associated anogenital cancer. Sequencing used blood, obtained from a patient who underwent chemoradiotherapy. V usage is TRBV7-9 and J usage is TRBJ1-4; the D gene is possibly TRBD1 (5 bases). The CDR3 here is CASSSRDPTNEKLFF. The DNA for the CDR3 is TGTGCCAGCAGCTCCAGGGATCCAACTAATGAAAAACTGTTTTTT.